Listed below are T cell receptor beta chains from one sample, sequenced in a study of control samples from healthy donors and cancer patients. Here immunoSEQ multiplex PCR was the method, and the copy in TCRdb shows in-frame clones only, minus some. Of roughly 190,000 clones in the sample, roughly 91% were seen once. Sequenced sample: blood. These TCRs come from a young woman in good health. Each CDR3 is given without its conserved first and last residue. Each record gives: V gene, clone size, CDR3 protein. Expanded clones are given a class, and other clones once, few, many or no size at all.

v_call: TRBV3-1/TRBV3-2
clone_size: -
cdr3_aa: ASSQGLRGRVQETQY

v_call: TRBV2
clone_size: -
cdr3_aa: ASSGLAGISYEQY

v_call: TRBV5-1
clone_size: -
cdr3_aa: ASSQAGYEQY

v_call: TRBV25-1
clone_size: -
cdr3_aa: ASTGRGAYEQY

v_call: TRBV18
clone_size: -
cdr3_aa: ASSPSGDGYT

v_call: TRBV12-3/TRBV12-4
clone_size: -
cdr3_aa: ASSQTQGRAF

v_call: TRBV7-3
clone_size: -
cdr3_aa: ASSLNPGSTDTQY

v_call: TRBV18
clone_size: -
cdr3_aa: ASSGQGYTEAF

v_call: TRBV16
clone_size: -
cdr3_aa: ASSQWGNTEAF

v_call: TRBV6-1
clone_size: -
cdr3_aa: ASSEGMTGPYEQY

v_call: TRBV10-3
clone_size: -
cdr3_aa: AISESASSYNEQF

v_call: TRBV18
clone_size: once
cdr3_aa: ASSPRTGEGYT

v_call: TRBV28
clone_size: -
cdr3_aa: ASSLGKSEAF

v_call: TRBV7-9
clone_size: -
cdr3_aa: ASSLGGHLNEKLF

v_call: TRBV5-5
clone_size: -
cdr3_aa: ASSLAAGEETQY

v_call: TRBV6-4
clone_size: -
cdr3_aa: ASSEGLAGDDEQF

v_call: TRBV9
clone_size: -
cdr3_aa: ASSVDGYYGYT

v_call: TRBV4-1
clone_size: -
cdr3_aa: ASSLNPLAGGYTGELF

v_call: TRBV18
clone_size: -
cdr3_aa: ASSLPGISYEQY

v_call: TRBV27
clone_size: once
cdr3_aa: ASSLDGRPYEQY

v_call: TRBV4-3
clone_size: -
cdr3_aa: ASSELAGGPDTQY

v_call: TRBV15
clone_size: -
cdr3_aa: ATSSDRGYSNQPQH

v_call: TRBV7-3
clone_size: -
cdr3_aa: ASSLRQGASPNTGELF

v_call: TRBV21-1
clone_size: -
cdr3_aa: ASSKGGRGNEQF

v_call: TRBV11-1
clone_size: -
cdr3_aa: ASSLKGQRTDTQY

v_call: TRBV28
clone_size: -
cdr3_aa: ASSLPQLAGNTGELF

v_call: TRBV15
clone_size: -
cdr3_aa: ATSRGYGYT

v_call: TRBV7-8
clone_size: -
cdr3_aa: ASSLMANEKLF